A selection of T cell receptor beta chains follows, all from one sample in a study of technical replicates of blood from a few donors. Clones were read by immunoSEQ multiplex PCR, and TCRdb kept only the in-frame ones, dropping some. The top ten clones hold about 0.25% of a sample with tens of thousands of clones, around 94% of them seen once. What was sequenced was T cells isolated from PBMCs. Every receptor here comes from a human donor in good health. CDR3s include the opening cysteine and the closing phenylalanine or tryptophan. A D gene is named only where the DNA matches it firmly. Clone size is given for some rows only: seen once, a few or many times, or a class if the clone is expanded.

d_call: TRBD1
j_call: TRBJ2-6
v_call: TRBV2
clone_size: .
cdr3_aa: CASRTTGDGANVLTF
cdr3_nt: TGTGCCAGCAGGACGACAGGGGACGGGGCCAACGTCCTGACTTTC

d_call: TRBD1
j_call: TRBJ1-4
v_call: TRBV7-9
clone_size: .
cdr3_aa: CASSLTGLVGKGKLFF
cdr3_nt: TGTGCCAGCAGCTTGACAGGGTTGGTCGGTAAGGGAAAACTGTTTTTT

d_call: TRBD2
j_call: TRBJ2-2
v_call: TRBV4-1
clone_size: .
cdr3_aa: CASSQREDGELFF
cdr3_nt: TGCGCCAGCAGCCAGCGGGAGGACGGGGAGCTGTTTTTT

d_call: TRBD1
j_call: TRBJ1-5
v_call: TRBV27
clone_size: .
cdr3_aa: CASSYGQEGQPQHF
cdr3_nt: TGTGCCAGCAGCTACGGACAGGAAGGACAGCCCCAGCATTTT

d_call: .
j_call: TRBJ2-3
v_call: TRBV9
clone_size: .
cdr3_aa: CASSVTGQGKDTQYF
cdr3_nt: TGTGCCAGCAGCGTAACGGGGCAGGGGAAAGATACGCAGTATTTT

d_call: .
j_call: TRBJ2-2
v_call: TRBV10-3
clone_size: once
cdr3_aa: CAISAGQGSTGELFF
cdr3_nt: TGTGCCATCAGTGCGGGTCAGGGTTCCACCGGGGAGCTGTTTTTT

d_call: .
j_call: TRBJ1-1
v_call: TRBV7-8
clone_size: .
cdr3_aa: CASSLSTDTEAFF
cdr3_nt: TGTGCCAGCAGCTTATCAACAGACACTGAAGCTTTCTTT

d_call: .
j_call: TRBJ2-7
v_call: TRBV7-9
clone_size: .
cdr3_aa: CASSSNTKNAYEQYF
cdr3_nt: TGTGCCAGCAGCTCAAACACCAAGAACGCCTACGAGCAGTACTTC

d_call: .
j_call: TRBJ1-1
v_call: TRBV11-2
clone_size: .
cdr3_aa: CASSPDRTTEAFF
cdr3_nt: TGTGCCAGCAGCCCTGACAGGACCACTGAAGCTTTCTTT

d_call: .
j_call: TRBJ2-5
v_call: TRBV29-1
clone_size: .
cdr3_aa: CSVTGQGETQYF
cdr3_nt: TGCAGCGTTACAGGTCAGGGGGAGACCCAGTACTTC

d_call: TRBD2
j_call: TRBJ2-3
v_call: TRBV6-6
clone_size: .
cdr3_aa: CASSHRSGLVGDTQYF
cdr3_nt: TGTGCCAGCAGCCATCGTTCGGGACTAGTAGGAGATACGCAGTATTTT